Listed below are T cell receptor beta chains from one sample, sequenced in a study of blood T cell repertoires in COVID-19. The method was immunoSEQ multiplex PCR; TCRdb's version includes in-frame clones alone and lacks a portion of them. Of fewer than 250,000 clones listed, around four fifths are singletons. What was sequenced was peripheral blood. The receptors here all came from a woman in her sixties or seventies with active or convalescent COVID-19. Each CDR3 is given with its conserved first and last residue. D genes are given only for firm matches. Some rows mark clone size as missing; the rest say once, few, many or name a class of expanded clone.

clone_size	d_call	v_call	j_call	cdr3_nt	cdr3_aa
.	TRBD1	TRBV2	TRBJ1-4	TGTGCCAGCAGCACACAGGGGGCGAGCGAAAAACTGTTTTTT	CASSTQGASEKLFF
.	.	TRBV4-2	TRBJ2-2	TGTGCCAGCAGCCAGGAGACGGGACACAGGGAGCTGTTTTTT	CASSQETGHRELFF
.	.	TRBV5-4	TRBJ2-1	TGTGCCAGCAGCTTGGCGGGGACTCACTCCTACAATGAGCAGTTCTTC	CASSLAGTHSYNEQFF
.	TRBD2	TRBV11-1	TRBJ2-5	TGTGCCAGCAGCGCACAACTCCGGGAGGCACAAGAGACCCAGTACTTC	CASSAQLREAQETQYF
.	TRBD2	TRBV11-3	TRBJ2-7	TGTGCCAGCAGCCCTTATTGGGAAGGACTAGCGGGAGATTACGAGCAGTACTTC	CASSPYWEGLAGDYEQYF
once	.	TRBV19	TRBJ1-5	TGTGCCAGTACATTATTAGATAGCAATCAGCCCCAGCATTTT	CASTLLDSNQPQHF
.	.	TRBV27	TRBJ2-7	TGTGCCAGCACCCCTGGTCCCCTCCTAGCTCACGAGCAGTACTTC	CASTPGPLLAHEQYF
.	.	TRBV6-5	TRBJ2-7	TGTGCCAGCAGTTACTCACACCGAACCTACGAGCAGTACTTC	CASSYSHRTYEQYF
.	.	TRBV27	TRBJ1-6	TGTGCCAGCAGCCTACAGAGATCAAGCTCCTATAATTCACCCCTCCACTTT	CASSLQRSSSYNSPLHF
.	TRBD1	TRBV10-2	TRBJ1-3	TGCGCCAGCAGTGAGGGGGCACCGGGACAGATGCCCTCTGGAAACACCATATATTTT	CASSEGAPGQMPSGNTIYF
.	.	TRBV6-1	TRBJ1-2	TGTGCCAGCAGTGAAGCGAGCTATGGCTACACCTTC	CASSEASYGYTF
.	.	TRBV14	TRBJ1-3	TGTGCCAGCACCCGGTACTCTGGAAACACCATATATTTT	CASTRYSGNTIYF
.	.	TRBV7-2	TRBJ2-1	TGTGCCAGCAGCCCCCTTCTGGGGGGAGATGAGCAGTTCTTC	CASSPLLGGDEQFF
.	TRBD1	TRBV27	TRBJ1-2	TGTGCCAGCACTCCGACAGGGGATAGCTATGGCTACACCTTC	CASTPTGDSYGYTF
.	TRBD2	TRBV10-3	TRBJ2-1	TGTGCCATCAGTGAGTCTGGGGTGAGTAGCGGGGACTACAATGAGCAGTTCTTC	CAISESGVSSGDYNEQFF
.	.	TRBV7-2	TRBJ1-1	TGTGCCAGCAGCTTCTTTTTTACAGGGAACACTGAAGCTTTCTTT	CASSFFFTGNTEAFF
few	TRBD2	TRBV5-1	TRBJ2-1	TGCGCCAGCAGCCCGGCGCGGGTGGCGGGAGCGGGGAGTGAGCAGTTCTTC	CASSPARVAGAGSEQFF
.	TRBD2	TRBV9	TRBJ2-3	TGTGCCAGCAGCGCGACTAGCGGGGGAAGCACAGATACGCAGTATTTT	CASSATSGGSTDTQYF
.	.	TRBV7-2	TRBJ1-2	TGTGCCAGCAGCTTAGGGGGCGACTATGGCTACACCTTC	CASSLGGDYGYTF
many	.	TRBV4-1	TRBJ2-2	TGCGCCAGCAGCCAACTCGATTTGGGGGGCACCGGGGAGCTGTTTTTT	CASSQLDLGGTGELFF
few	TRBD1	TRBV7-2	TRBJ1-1	TGTGCCAGCAGCTTAGGACAGGGGGTTTGGACTGAAGCTTTCTTT	CASSLGQGVWTEAFF
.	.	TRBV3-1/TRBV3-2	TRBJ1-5	TGTGCCAGCAGCCTACAGGGTAGCAATCAGCCCCAGCATTTT	CASSLQGSNQPQHF
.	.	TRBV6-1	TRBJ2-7	TGTGCCAGCAGTGATCCCAGGGGCCGCCCCAGGTACGAGCAGTACTTC	CASSDPRGRPRYEQYF
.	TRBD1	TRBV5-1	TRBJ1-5	TGCGCCAGCAGCCTAGGGACAGGGGATCAGCCCCAGCATTTT	CASSLGTGDQPQHF
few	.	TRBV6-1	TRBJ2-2	TGTGCCAGCAGTGGAGCCGGGACTGGCCGGTCCGGAGGATTTACCGGGGAGCTGTTTTTT	CASSGAGTGRSGGFTGELFF
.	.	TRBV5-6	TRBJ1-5	TGTGCCAGCAGCTTGGGGCAGGGGTATAGCAATCAGCCCCAGCATTTT	CASSLGQGYSNQPQHF
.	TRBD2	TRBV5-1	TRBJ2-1	TGCGCCAGCAGCTTTTTCTCGACCGGGACTAGCGGGGGTTACAATGAGCAGTTCTTC	CASSFFSTGTSGGYNEQFF
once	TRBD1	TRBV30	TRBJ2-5	TGTGCCTGGGACAGGGGAAGGGAGACCCAGTACTTC	CAWDRGRETQYF
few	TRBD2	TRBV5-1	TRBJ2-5	TGCGCCAGCAGTTCAACTAGCGGGTTCTCGGAGACCCAGTACTTC	CASSSTSGFSETQYF
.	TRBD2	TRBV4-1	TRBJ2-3	TGCGCCAGCAGCCAACCTCTAGCGGGAGTCGCAGATACGCAGTATTTT	CASSQPLAGVADTQYF
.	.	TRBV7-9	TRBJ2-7	TGTGCCAGCAGGGAGGACAGCTACGAGCAGTACTTC	CASREDSYEQYF
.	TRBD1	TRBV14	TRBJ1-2	TGTGCCAGCAGCCAATACAGGGGAAATGGCTACACCTTC	CASSQYRGNGYTF
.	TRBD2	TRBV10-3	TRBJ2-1	TGTGCCATCAGTGAGTCCCGGGTAGCGGGGTTGAATGAGCAGTTCTTC	CAISESRVAGLNEQFF
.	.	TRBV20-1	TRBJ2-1	TGCAGTGCTCGCAGTTACAATGAGCAGTTCTTC	CSARSYNEQFF
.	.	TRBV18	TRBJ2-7	TGTGCCAGCTCACCACCGTCGGTAAGCTCCTACGAGCAGTACTTC	CASSPPSVSSYEQYF
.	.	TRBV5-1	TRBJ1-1	TGCGCCAGCAGCTTGGGACAGCGGAACACTGAAGCTTTCTTT	CASSLGQRNTEAFF